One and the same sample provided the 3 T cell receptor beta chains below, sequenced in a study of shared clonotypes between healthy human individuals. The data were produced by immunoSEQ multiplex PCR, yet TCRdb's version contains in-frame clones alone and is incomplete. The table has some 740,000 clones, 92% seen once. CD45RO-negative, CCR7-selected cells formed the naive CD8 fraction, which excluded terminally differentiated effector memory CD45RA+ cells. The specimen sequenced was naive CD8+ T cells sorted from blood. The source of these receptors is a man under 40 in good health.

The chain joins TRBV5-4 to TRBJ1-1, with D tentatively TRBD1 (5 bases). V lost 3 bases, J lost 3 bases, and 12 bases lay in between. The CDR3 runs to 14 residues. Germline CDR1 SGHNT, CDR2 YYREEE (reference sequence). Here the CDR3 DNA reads TGTGCCAGCAGCTCTGACGACAGAGACACTGAAGCTTTCTTT. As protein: CASSSDDRDTEAFF.

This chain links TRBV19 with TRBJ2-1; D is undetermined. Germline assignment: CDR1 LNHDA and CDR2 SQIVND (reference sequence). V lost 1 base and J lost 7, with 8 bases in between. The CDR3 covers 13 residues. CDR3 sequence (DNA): TGTGCCAGTAGTATAGGTGCCCCGAATGAGCAGTTCTTC. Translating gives CASSIGAPNEQFF.

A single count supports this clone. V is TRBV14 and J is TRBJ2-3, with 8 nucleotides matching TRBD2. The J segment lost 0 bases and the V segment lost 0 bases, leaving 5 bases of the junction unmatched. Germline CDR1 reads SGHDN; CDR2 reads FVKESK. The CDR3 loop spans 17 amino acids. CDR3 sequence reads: CASSQDRREVSTDTQYF. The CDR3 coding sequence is TGTGCCAGCAGCCAAGATCGGCGGGAGGTTAGCACAGATACGCAGTATTTT.